This T cell receptor beta chain was profiled in a study of beta chain features in type 1 diabetes. V lost 4 bases, J lost 2 bases, and 14 bases lay in between. This CDR3 has 15 amino acids. Germline V gene data show CDR1 as MGHDK and CDR2 as SYGVNS. Sorted cells reached over 95% purity in every population. The authors reverse transcribed all of the isolated RNA, so sequencing captured expressed TCRB transcripts. Regulatory, naive and central memory T cell samples averaged approximately 3.9 million reads. Measured with immunoSEQ multiplex PCR; TCRdb has only the in-frame clones, and not every one. Of around 240,000 clones listed, over 9.5% are singletons. This clone has more than one count but fewer than ten. The target antigen is unknown. Study results and limitations: Sampled from patients, naive, central memory and Treg TCRB repertoires appeared more similar than those sampled from healthy donors.

The sample consisted of naive CD4+ T cells from blood. This receptor was obtained from a woman aged 18-35 years in good health. The chain combines TRBV25-1 with TRBJ1-2, with D tentatively TRBD1 (6 bases). The CDR3: CASSASGAPNYGYTF. In DNA, the CDR3 is TGTGCCAGCAGTGCCTCAGGGGCACCCAACTATGGCTACACCTTC.